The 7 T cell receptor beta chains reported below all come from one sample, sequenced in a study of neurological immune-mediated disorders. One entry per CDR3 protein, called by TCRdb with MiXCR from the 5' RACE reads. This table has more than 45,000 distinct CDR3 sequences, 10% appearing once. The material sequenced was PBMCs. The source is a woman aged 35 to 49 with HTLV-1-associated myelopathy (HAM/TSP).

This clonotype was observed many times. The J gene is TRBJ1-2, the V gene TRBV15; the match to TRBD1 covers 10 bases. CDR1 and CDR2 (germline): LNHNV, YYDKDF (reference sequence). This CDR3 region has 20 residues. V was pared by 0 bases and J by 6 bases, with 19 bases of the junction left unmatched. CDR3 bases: TGTGCCACCAGCAGAGATCGAACGTGGGACAGGGGTCCTCGGGACCATGGCTACACCTTC. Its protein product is CATSRDRTWDRGPRDHGYTF.

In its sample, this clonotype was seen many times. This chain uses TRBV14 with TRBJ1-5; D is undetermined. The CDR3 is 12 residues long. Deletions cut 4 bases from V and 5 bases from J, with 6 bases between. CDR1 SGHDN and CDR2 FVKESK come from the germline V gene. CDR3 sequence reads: CASSLEDQPQHF. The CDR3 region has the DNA TGTGCCAGCAGCCTCGAGGATCAGCCCCAGCATTTT.

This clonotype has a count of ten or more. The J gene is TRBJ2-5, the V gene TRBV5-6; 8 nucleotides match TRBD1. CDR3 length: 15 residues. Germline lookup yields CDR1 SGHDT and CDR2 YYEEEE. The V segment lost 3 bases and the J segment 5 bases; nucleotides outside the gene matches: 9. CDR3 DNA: TGTGCCAGCAGCTGGCAGGGACAGGCCGGGGAGACCCAGTACTTC. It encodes CASSWQGQAGETQYF.

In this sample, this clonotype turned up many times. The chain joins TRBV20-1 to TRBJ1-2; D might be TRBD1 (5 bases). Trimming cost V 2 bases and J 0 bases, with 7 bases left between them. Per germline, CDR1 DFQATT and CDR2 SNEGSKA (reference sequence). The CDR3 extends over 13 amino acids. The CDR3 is CSARQGTNYGYTF. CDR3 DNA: TGCAGTGCTAGACAGGGAACTAACTATGGCTACACCTTC.

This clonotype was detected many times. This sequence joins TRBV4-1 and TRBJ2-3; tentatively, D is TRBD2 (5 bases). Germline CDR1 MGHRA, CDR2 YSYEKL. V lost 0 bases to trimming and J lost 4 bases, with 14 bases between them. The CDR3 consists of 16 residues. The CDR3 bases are TGCGCCAGCAGCCAAGAGTGCCTCGCCGGGGCAGATACGCAGTATTTT. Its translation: CASSQECLAGADTQYF.

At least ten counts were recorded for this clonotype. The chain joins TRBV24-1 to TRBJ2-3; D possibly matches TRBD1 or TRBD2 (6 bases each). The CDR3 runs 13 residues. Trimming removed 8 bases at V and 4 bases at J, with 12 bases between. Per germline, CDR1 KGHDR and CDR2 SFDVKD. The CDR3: CATKGGWADTQYF. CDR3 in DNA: TGTGCCACCAAGGGGGGATGGGCAGATACGCAGTATTTT.

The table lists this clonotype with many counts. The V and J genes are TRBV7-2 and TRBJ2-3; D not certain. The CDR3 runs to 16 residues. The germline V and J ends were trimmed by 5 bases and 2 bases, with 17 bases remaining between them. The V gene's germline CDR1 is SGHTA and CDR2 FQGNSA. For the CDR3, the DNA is TGTGCCAGCAGCCAACTGTCCGCTCCTGACACAGATACGCAGTATTTT. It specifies CASSQLSAPDTDTQYF.